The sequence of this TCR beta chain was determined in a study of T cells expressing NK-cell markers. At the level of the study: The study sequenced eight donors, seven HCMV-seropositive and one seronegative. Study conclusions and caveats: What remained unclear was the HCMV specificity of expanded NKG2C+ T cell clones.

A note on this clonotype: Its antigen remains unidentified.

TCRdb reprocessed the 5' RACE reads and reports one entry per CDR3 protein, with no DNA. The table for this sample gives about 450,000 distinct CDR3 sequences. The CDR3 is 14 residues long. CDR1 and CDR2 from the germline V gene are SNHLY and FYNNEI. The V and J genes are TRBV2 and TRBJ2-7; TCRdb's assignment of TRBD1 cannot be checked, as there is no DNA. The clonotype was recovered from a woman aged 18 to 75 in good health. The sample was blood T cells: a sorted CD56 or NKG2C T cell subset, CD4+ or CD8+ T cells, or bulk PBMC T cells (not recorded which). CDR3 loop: CASSVNRGPYEQYF.